A selection of T cell receptor beta chains follows, all from one sample in a study of naive and memory T cell subsets. Each CDR3 protein is one row after TCRdb ran MiXCR on the UMI-ligation and nested PCR reads. The table lists roughly 100,000 distinct CDR3 sequences, roughly 15% of them singletons. Material for sequencing was naive CD8+ T cells from blood. These receptors were obtained from a human donor in good health. Each CDR3 is given with its conserved first and last residue. The D gene is left open where the match is weak. Expanded clones are given a class, and other clones once, few, many or no size at all.

clone_size	d_call	v_call	j_call	cdr3_nt	cdr3_aa
few	NA	TRBV12-3/TRBV12-4	TRBJ2-1	TGTGCCAGCAGTTTAGCTGTCAGGGAGGTGAGCTCCTACAATGAGCAGTTCTTC	CASSLAVREVSSYNEQFF
NA	NA	TRBV29-1	TRBJ2-4	TGCAGCGCCATCGATAGGAGAAACATTCAGTACTTC	CSAIDRRNIQYF
NA	NA	TRBV28	TRBJ2-5	TGTGCCAGCAGTTTAATTCCGGGACAAGCAGTTCAAGAGACCCAGTACTTC	CASSLIPGQAVQETQYF
NA	NA	TRBV29-1	TRBJ2-1	TGCAGCGCCTCCTACAATGAGCAGTTCTTC	CSASYNEQFF
many	NA	TRBV4-3	TRBJ2-3	TGCGCCAGCAGCCAAGATTGGACAGATACGCAGTATTTT	CASSQDWTDTQYF
NA	NA	TRBV20-1	TRBJ1-3	TGCAGTGCTAGAGAAAAGCCAGGGTACTCTGGAAACACCATATATTTT	CSAREKPGYSGNTIYF
few	NA	TRBV25-1	TRBJ1-4	TGTGCCAGCAGTGAATGGGACCCGCCTGATAATGAAAAACTGTTTTTT	CASSEWDPPDNEKLFF
few	TRBD2	TRBV29-1	TRBJ2-7	TGCAGCGTTGAGTCTTCGGGACTAGCGGCTTCCTACGAGCAGTACTTC	CSVESSGLAASYEQYF
NA	NA	TRBV30	TRBJ2-7	TGTGCCTGGAGTGTAGGCAGACGAGAGCAGTACTTC	CAWSVGRREQYF
few	NA	TRBV7-2	TRBJ2-2	TGTGCCAGCAGCGTACTAGCTACCGGGGAGCTGTTTTTT	CASSVLATGELFF
NA	TRBD1	TRBV25-1	TRBJ2-7	TGTGCCAGCAGTGAAGGGACAGGGGGCTACGAGCAGTACTTC	CASSEGTGGYEQYF
many	NA	TRBV7-1	TRBJ1-1	TGTGCCAGCAGCTCCCCCGGGGCCCGGCCTGAAGCTTTCTTT	CASSSPGARPEAFF
NA	NA	TRBV11-2	TRBJ2-5	TGTGCCAGCAGCTACGGCTTCGACACTGTCCAAGAGACCCAGTACTTC	CASSYGFDTVQETQYF
NA	NA	TRBV16	TRBJ1-5	TGTGCCAGTTCGTACATCGGCGGCAATCAGCCCCAGCATTTT	CASSYIGGNQPQHF